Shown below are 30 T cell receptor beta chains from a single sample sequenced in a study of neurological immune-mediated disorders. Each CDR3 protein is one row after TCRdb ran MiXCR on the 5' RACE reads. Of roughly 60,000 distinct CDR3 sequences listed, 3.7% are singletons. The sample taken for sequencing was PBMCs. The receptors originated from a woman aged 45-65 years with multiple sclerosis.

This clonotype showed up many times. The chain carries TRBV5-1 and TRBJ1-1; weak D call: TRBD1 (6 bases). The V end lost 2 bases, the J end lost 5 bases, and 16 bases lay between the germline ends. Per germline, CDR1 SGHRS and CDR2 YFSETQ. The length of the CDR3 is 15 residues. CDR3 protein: CASSFEPGAFTEAFF. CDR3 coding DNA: TGCGCCAGCAGCTTCGAACCGGGGGCGTTTACTGAAGCTTTCTTT.

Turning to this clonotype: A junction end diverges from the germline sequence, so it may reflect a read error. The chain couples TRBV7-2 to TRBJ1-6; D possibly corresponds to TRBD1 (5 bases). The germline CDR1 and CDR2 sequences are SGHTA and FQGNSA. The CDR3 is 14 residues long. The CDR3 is CASSTDRSNSPLHF. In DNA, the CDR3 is TGTGCCAGCAGCACCGACAGAAGTAATTCACCCCTACACTTT.

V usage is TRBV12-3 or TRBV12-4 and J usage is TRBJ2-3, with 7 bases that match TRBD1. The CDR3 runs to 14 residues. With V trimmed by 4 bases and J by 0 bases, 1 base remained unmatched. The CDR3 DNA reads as TGTGCCAGCAGTTGGACAGGTAGCACAGATACGCAGTATTTT. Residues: CASSWTGSTDTQYF.

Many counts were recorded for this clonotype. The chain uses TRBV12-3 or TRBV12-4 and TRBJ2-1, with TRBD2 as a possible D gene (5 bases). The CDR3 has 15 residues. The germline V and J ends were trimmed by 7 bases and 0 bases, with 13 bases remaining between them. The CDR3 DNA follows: TGTGCCAGCACCCTTAGCGATAGCTCCTACAATGAGCAGTTCTTC. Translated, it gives CASTLSDSSYNEQFF.

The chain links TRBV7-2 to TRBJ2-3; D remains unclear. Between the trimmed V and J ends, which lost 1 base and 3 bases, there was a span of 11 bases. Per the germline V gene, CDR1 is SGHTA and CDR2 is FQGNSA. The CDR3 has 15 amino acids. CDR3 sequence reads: CASSLVAQGTDTQYF. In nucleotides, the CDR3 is TGTGCCAGCAGCTTAGTAGCCCAAGGGACAGATACGCAGTATTTT.

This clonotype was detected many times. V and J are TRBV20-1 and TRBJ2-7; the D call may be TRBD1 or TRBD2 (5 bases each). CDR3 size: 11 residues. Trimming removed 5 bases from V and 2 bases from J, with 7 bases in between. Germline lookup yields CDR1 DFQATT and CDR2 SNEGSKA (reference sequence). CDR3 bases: TGCAGTGCTGGGACGGCCTACGAGCAGTACTTC. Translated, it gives CSAGTAYEQYF.

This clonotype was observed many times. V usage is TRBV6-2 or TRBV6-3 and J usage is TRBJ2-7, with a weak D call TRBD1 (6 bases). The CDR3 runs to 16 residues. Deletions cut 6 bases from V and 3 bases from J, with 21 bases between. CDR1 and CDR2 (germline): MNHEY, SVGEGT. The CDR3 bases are TGTGCCAGCAGGGGGACATGGTGGGATTCGGACTACGAGCAGTACTTC. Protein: CASRGTWWDSDYEQYF.

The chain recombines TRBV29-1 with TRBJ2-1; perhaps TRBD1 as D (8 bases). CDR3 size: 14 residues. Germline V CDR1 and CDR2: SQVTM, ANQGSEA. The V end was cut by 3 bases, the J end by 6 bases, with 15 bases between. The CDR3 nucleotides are TGCAGCGTTGAGAGGACAGGGAGGGTCAATGAGCAGTTCTTC. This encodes CSVERTGRVNEQFF.

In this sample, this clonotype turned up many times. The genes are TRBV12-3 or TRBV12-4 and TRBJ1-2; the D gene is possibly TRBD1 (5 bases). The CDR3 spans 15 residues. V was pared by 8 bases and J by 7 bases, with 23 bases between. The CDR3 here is CASSVSVGARGGYTF. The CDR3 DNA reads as TGTGCCAGCTCAGTTTCAGTCGGGGCGAGAGGTGGCTACACCTTC.

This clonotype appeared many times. CDR3 in DNA: TGTGCCAGCAGCCAGTTTGGGTGGGTCGTCGATGAGCAGTTCTTC. The encoded protein is CASSQFGWVVDEQFF. This chain uses TRBV14 with TRBJ2-1; no firm D call. CDR3 length: 15 amino acids. The germline V gene encodes CDR1 SGHDN and CDR2 FVKESK. V lost 3 bases, J lost 8 bases, and 17 bases lay in between.

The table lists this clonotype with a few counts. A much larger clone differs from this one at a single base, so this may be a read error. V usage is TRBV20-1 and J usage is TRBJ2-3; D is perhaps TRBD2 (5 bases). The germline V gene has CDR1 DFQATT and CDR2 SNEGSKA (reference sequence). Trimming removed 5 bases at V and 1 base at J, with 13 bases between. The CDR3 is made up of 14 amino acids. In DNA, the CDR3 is TGCAGTGCTTTTGGAGGTGAAGGCACAGATACGCAGTATTTT. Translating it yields CSAFGGEGTDTQYF.

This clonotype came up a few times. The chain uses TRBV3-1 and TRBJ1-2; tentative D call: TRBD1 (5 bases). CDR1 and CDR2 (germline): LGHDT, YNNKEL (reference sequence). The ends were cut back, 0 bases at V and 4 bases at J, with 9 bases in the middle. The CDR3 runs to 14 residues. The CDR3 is CASSQEDRSYGYTF. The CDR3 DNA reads TGTGCCAGCAGCCAAGAAGACAGAAGCTATGGCTACACCTTC.

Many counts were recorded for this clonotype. The CDR3 nucleotides read TGCAGTGCTAGGGGACTAGCGGGTGAGGGGGATACGCAGTATTTT. This codes for CSARGLAGEGDTQYF. The genes are TRBV20-1 and TRBJ2-3, with 12 bases aligning to TRBD2. After removal of 3 bases from V and 6 bases from J, the junction contained 7 bases not matched to a gene. This CDR3 contains 15 residues. From germline, CDR1 is DFQATT and CDR2 SNEGSKA (reference sequence).

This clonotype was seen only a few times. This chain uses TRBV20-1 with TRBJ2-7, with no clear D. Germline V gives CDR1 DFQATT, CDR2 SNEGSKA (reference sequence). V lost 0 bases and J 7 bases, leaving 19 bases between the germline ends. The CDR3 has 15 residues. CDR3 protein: CSAREPAQVRREQYF. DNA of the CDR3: TGCAGTGCTAGAGAACCAGCCCAAGTAAGAAGGGAGCAGTACTTC.

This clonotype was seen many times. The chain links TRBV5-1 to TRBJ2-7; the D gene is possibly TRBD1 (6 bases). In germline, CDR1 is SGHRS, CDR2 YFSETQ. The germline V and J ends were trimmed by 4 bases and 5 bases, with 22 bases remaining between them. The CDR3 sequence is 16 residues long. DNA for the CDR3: TGCGCCAGCAGCAACGTAATGGGGGCGCTCGGGGACGAGCAGTACTTC. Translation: CASSNVMGALGDEQYF.

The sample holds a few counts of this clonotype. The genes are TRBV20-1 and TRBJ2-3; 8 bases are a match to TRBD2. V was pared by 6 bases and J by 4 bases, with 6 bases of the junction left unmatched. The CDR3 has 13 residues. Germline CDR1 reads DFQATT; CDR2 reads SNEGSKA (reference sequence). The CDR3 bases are TGCAGTGCCACTAGCGGAACCGCAGATACGCAGTATTTT. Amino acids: CSATSGTADTQYF.

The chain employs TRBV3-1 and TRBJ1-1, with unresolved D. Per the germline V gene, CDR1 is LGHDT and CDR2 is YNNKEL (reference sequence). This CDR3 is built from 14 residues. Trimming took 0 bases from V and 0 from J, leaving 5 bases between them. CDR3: CASSQDGMNTEAFF. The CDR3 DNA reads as TGTGCCAGCAGCCAAGATGGGATGAACACTGAAGCTTTCTTT.

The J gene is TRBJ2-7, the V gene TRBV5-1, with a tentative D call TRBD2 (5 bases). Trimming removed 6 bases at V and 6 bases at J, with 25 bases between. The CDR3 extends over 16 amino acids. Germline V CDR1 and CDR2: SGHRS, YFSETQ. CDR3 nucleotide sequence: TGCGCCAGCACGCTCTCTAATTCGGGAAAGGGTACCGAGCAGTACTTC. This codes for CASTLSNSGKGTEQYF.

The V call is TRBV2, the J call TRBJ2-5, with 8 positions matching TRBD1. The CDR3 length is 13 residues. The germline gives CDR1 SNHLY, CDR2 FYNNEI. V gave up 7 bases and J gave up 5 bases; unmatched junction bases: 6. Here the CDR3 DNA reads TGTGCCAGCATACGACAGGGGAGCGAGACCCAGTACTTC. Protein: CASIRQGSETQYF.

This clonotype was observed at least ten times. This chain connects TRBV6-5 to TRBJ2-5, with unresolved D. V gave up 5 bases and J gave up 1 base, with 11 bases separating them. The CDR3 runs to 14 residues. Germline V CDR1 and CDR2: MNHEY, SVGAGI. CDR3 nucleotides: TGTGCCAGCAGTCCCCTCGGGCTCCAAGAGACCCAGTACTTC. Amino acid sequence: CASSPLGLQETQYF.

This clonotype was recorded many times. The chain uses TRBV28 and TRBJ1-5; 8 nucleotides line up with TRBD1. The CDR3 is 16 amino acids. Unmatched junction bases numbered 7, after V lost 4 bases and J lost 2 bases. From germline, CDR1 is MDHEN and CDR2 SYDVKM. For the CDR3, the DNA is TGTGCCAGCAGTTGGGACTCAGGGGGCCGCAATCAGCCCCAGCATTTT. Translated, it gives CASSWDSGGRNQPQHF.

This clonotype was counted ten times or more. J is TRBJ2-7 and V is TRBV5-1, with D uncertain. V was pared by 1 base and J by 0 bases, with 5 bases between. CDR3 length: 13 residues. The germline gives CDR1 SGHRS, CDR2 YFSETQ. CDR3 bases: TGCGCCAGCAGCTTGACCTCCTCCTACGAGCAGTACTTC. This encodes CASSLTSSYEQYF.

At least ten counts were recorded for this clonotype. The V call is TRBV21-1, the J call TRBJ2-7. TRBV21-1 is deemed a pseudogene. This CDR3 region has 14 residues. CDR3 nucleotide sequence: TGTGCCAGCAGCAAGAGGCGGATGACCTACGAGCAGTACTTC. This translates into CASSKRRMTYEQYF.

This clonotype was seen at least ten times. The CDR3, as DNA: TGTGCCAGCAGCGTAGATATTGGCTACAATGAGCAGTTCTTC. This translates into CASSVDIGYNEQFF. The chain employs TRBV9 and TRBJ2-1; D remains unclear. The ends were cut back, 0 bases at V and 3 bases at J, with 7 bases in the middle. The germline gives CDR1 SGDLS, CDR2 YYNGEE. CDR3 length: 14 amino acids.

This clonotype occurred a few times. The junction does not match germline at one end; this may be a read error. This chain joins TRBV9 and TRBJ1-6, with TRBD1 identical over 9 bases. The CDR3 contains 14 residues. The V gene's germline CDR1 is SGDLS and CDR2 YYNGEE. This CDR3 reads CASSARDRDSPLNF. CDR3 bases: TGTGCCAGCAGCGCCCGGGACAGGGATTCACCCCTCAACTTT.

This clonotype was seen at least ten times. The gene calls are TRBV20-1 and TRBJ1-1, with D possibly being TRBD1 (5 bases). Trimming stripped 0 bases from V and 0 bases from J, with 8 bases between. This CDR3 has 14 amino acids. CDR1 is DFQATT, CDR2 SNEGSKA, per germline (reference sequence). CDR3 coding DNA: TGCAGTGCTAGAGATTTGGGACTGAACACTGAAGCTTTCTTT. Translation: CSARDLGLNTEAFF.

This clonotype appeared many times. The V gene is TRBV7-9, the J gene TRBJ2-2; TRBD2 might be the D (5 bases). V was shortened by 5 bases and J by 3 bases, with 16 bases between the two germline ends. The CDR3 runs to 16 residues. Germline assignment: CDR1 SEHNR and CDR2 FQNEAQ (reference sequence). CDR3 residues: CASSRGSWTDTGELFF. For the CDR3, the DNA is TGTGCCAGCAGCCGAGGGAGCTGGACGGACACCGGGGAGCTGTTTTTT.

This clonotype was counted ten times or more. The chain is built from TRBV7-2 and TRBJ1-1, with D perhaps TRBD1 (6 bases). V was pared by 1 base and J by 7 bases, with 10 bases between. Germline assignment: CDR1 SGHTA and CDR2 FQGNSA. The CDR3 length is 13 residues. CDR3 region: CASSLEGVGEAFF. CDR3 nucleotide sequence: TGTGCCAGCAGCTTAGAGGGGGTCGGTGAAGCTTTCTTT.

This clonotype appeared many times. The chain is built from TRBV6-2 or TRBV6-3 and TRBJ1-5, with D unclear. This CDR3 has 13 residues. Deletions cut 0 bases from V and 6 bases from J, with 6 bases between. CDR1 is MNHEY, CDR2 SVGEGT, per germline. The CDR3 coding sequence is TGTGCCAGCAGTTACTCAGGAACTCAGCCCCAGCATTTT. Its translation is CASSYSGTQPQHF.

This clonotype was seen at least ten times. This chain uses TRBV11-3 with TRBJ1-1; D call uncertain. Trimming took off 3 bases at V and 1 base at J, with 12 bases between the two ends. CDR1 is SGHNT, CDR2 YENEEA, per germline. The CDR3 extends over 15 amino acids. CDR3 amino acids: CASSFGFLGNTEAFF. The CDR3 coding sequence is TGTGCCAGCAGCTTTGGTTTTTTGGGGAACACTGAAGCTTTCTTT. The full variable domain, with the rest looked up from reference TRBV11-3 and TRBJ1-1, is EAGVVQSPRYKIIEKKQPVAFWCNPISGHNTLYWYLQNLGQGPELLIRYENEEAVDDSQLPKDRFSAERLKGVDSTLKIQPAELGDSAVYLCASSFGFLGNTEAFFGQGTRLTVV.